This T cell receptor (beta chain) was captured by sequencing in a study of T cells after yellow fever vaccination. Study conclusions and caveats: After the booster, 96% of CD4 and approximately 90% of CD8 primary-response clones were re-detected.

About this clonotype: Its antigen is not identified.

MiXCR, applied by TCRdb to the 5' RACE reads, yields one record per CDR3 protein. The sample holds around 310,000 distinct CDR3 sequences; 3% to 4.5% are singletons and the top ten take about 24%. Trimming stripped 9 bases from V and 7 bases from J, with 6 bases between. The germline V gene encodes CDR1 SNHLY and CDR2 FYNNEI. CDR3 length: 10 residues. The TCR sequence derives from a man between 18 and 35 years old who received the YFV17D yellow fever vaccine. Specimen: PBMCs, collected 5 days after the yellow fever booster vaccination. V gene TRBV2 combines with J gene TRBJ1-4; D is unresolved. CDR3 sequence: CARSGEKLFF. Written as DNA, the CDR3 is TGTGCCAGGTCCGGTGAAAAACTGTTTTTT. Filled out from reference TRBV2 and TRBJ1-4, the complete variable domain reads EPEVTQTPSHQVTQMGQEVILRCVPISNHLYFYWYRQILGQKVEFLVSFYNNEISEKSEIFDDQFSVERPDGSNFTLKIRSTKLEDSAMYFCARSGEKLFFGSGTQLSVL.